These T cell receptor beta chains were read from a single sample in a study of T-cell memory formation after mild COVID-19. TCRdb re-derived calls from the 5' RACE reads in MiXCR, one entry per CDR3 protein. Seen here are 300,000 to 400,000 distinct CDR3 sequences, around 28% observed once, and the top ten hold around an eighth. Source material: PBMCs or a T cell subset sorted from them (not recorded which). Source of these receptors: an adult woman who had mild COVID-19 (a few samples of this study predate the infection). Cell type and time point are not known. Each CDR3 is given with its conserved first and last residue. A D gene is named only where the DNA matches it firmly. Expanded clones get a size class; other rows say once, few or many, or leave the size out.

j_call: TRBJ1-1
cdr3_length: 15
v_call: TRBV4-1
d_call: TRBD1
clone_size: .
cdr3_nt: TGCGCCAGCAGCCAAGATCAGGGGGTGAACACTGAAGCTTTCTTT
cdr3_aa: CASSQDQGVNTEAFF

j_call: TRBJ2-5
cdr3_length: 19
v_call: TRBV7-9
d_call: .
clone_size: .
cdr3_nt: TGTGCCAGCAGCTTAGCGTGGAAGACAGGGATTCGGGAGGAAGAGACCCAGTACTTC
cdr3_aa: CASSLAWKTGIREEETQYF

j_call: TRBJ1-5
cdr3_length: 17
v_call: TRBV19
d_call: TRBD1
clone_size: .
cdr3_nt: TGTGCCAGTAGTATCTATAGGTCCGGGACAGGGTATCAGCCCCAGCATTTT
cdr3_aa: CASSIYRSGTGYQPQHF

j_call: TRBJ2-7
cdr3_length: 15
v_call: TRBV29-1
d_call: .
clone_size: few
cdr3_nt: TGCAGCGTTGGCGAGGGGTGGCCTATTCCCTACGAGCAGTACTTC
cdr3_aa: CSVGEGWPIPYEQYF

j_call: TRBJ2-1
cdr3_length: 17
v_call: TRBV24-1
d_call: TRBD2
clone_size: .
cdr3_nt: TGTGCCACCAGTCAACCGGGACTAGCGGGAGGTGCGGATGAGCAGTTCTTC
cdr3_aa: CATSQPGLAGGADEQFF

j_call: TRBJ2-1
cdr3_length: 15
v_call: TRBV7-6
d_call: .
clone_size: .
cdr3_nt: TGTGCCAGCAGCTTAGATCTAGGGGGGAACAATGAGCAGTTCTTC
cdr3_aa: CASSLDLGGNNEQFF

j_call: TRBJ2-1
cdr3_length: 11
v_call: TRBV12-3/TRBV12-4
d_call: .
clone_size: .
cdr3_nt: TGTGCCAGCAGCTCACTCGGGGAGCAGTTCTTC
cdr3_aa: CASSSLGEQFF

j_call: TRBJ1-2
cdr3_length: 14
v_call: TRBV15
d_call: .
clone_size: few
cdr3_nt: TGTGCCACCAGCAGTCGGGGGGGGGCGGCCGGCTACACCTTC
cdr3_aa: CATSSRGGAAGYTF

j_call: TRBJ2-1
cdr3_length: 14
v_call: TRBV29-1
d_call: .
clone_size: few
cdr3_nt: TGCAGCGCCATGAGCTTGGGCTCCTACAATGAGCAGTTCTTC
cdr3_aa: CSAMSLGSYNEQFF

j_call: TRBJ2-7
cdr3_length: 20
v_call: TRBV27
d_call: TRBD1
clone_size: .
cdr3_nt: TGTGCCAGCAGAGCCCGGACAGGGGGCACCACCCCCCATTTTTTCCACGAGCAGTACTTC
cdr3_aa: CASRARTGGTTPHFFHEQYF

j_call: TRBJ2-7
cdr3_length: 15
v_call: TRBV5-1
d_call: .
clone_size: .
cdr3_nt: TGCGCCAGCAGCTTGGAGTCTGTTAGCTCCTACGAGCAGTACTTC
cdr3_aa: CASSLESVSSYEQYF

j_call: TRBJ2-7
cdr3_length: 14
v_call: TRBV13
d_call: .
clone_size: .
cdr3_nt: TGTGCCAGCACGAGCAGGGGGGACACCTACGAGCAGTACTTC
cdr3_aa: CASTSRGDTYEQYF

j_call: TRBJ1-5
cdr3_length: 17
v_call: TRBV24-1
d_call: .
clone_size: .
cdr3_nt: TGTGCCACCAGTGATTGGGGACGACCCGAGAGGATCCAGCCCCAGCATTTT
cdr3_aa: CATSDWGRPERIQPQHF

j_call: TRBJ2-1
cdr3_length: 13
v_call: TRBV12-3/TRBV12-4
d_call: TRBD2
clone_size: .
cdr3_nt: TGTGCCAGCAGATTGGGACTAGCGGGAGAGCAGTTCTTC
cdr3_aa: CASRLGLAGEQFF

j_call: TRBJ2-3
cdr3_length: 17
v_call: TRBV7-3
d_call: TRBD2
clone_size: few
cdr3_nt: TGTGCCAGCAGCTTAACCTTGGCTAGCGGGTCCACAGATACGCAGTATTTT
cdr3_aa: CASSLTLASGSTDTQYF

j_call: TRBJ1-5
cdr3_length: 14
v_call: TRBV9
d_call: .
clone_size: .
cdr3_nt: TGTGCCAGCAGCACCGGAGGTGAGGATCAGCCCCAGCATTTT
cdr3_aa: CASSTGGEDQPQHF

j_call: TRBJ2-3
cdr3_length: 16
v_call: TRBV24-1
d_call: .
clone_size: .
cdr3_nt: TGTGCCACCAGTGATTTGCCAGACCCCCTCACAGATACGCAGTATTTT
cdr3_aa: CATSDLPDPLTDTQYF

j_call: TRBJ2-7
cdr3_length: 15
v_call: TRBV7-6
d_call: .
clone_size: few
cdr3_nt: TGTGCCAGCAGCTTAAGGAGTACGGGGAACTACGAGCAGTACTTC
cdr3_aa: CASSLRSTGNYEQYF

j_call: TRBJ2-1
cdr3_length: 15
v_call: TRBV20-1
d_call: .
clone_size: .
cdr3_nt: TGCAGCGCACAAACTTGGGCGAGCTCCTACAATGAGCAGTTCTTC
cdr3_aa: CSAQTWASSYNEQFF

j_call: TRBJ2-7
cdr3_length: 15
v_call: TRBV5-1
d_call: .
clone_size: few
cdr3_nt: TGCGCCAGCAGCTTTACCGGCACAGACTCCTACGAGCAGTACTTC
cdr3_aa: CASSFTGTDSYEQYF

j_call: TRBJ2-7
cdr3_length: 13
v_call: TRBV11-2
d_call: .
clone_size: .
cdr3_nt: TGTGCCAGCAGCACCCTGGAGGCCTACGAGCAGTACTTC
cdr3_aa: CASSTLEAYEQYF

j_call: TRBJ2-7
cdr3_length: 14
v_call: TRBV6-1
d_call: .
clone_size: few
cdr3_nt: TGTGCCAGCAGTGAAACGGGATACTCCTACGAGCAGTACTTC
cdr3_aa: CASSETGYSYEQYF

j_call: TRBJ2-1
cdr3_length: 11
v_call: TRBV2
d_call: .
clone_size: .
cdr3_nt: TGTGCCAGCAGTGTACGGAAGGAGCAGTTCTTC
cdr3_aa: CASSVRKEQFF

j_call: TRBJ2-5
cdr3_length: 13
v_call: TRBV5-1
d_call: .
clone_size: many
cdr3_nt: TGCGCCAGCAGCTTGGGTGAGCTGGAGACCCAGTACTTC
cdr3_aa: CASSLGELETQYF

j_call: TRBJ2-5
cdr3_length: 14
v_call: TRBV29-1
d_call: TRBD2
clone_size: once
cdr3_nt: TGCAGCGGGAAGGGGACTAGCCCCCAAGAGACCCAGTACTTC
cdr3_aa: CSGKGTSPQETQYF